Included here is one TCR beta chain sequence, with context. The conserved final phenylalanine or tryptophan is absent from the CDR3, which likely points to a read error. The DNA is omitted, as the CDR3 cannot be located on it reliably, and the CDR3 follows TCRdb's listing. CDR3 regions of TCR beta were amplified from RNA transcripts. A first-round RT-PCR used HTBI primers, followed by a second-round multiplex PCR. TCRdb independently ran MiXCR on the multiplex PCR reads; one entry per CDR3 protein. In the table there are hundreds of thousands of distinct CDR3 sequences, about two fifths of which are singletons. This specimen comes from a study of Graves' ophthalmopathy and Graves' hyperthyroidism. Diagnoses were established from clinical symptoms, serum thyroxine, TRAb, thyroid ultrasound and orbital computed tomography. The CDR3 extends over 13 residues, inclusive of both ends. Germline loops: CDR1 SEHNR, CDR2 FQNEAQ (reference sequence).

This TCR came from an adult man with Graves' ophthalmopathy. Specimen: peripheral blood. The J gene is TRBJ1-2, the V gene TRBV7-9; TRBD1 is taken as the D call from the table, unchecked against the DNA. CDR3 protein: CASSSKPRRGDTL.